Each of the 5 T cell receptor beta chains below was sequenced from the same sample in a study of blood T cell repertoires in COVID-19 (dated by TCRdb to about 2020). Library preparation was by the immunoSEQ multiplex PCR assay. TCRdb stores this immuneACCESS table with in-frame sequences only. Part of the clones is absent; in the studies checked, under half of the shortfall reflects unresolved V genes, and no reason is known for the rest. The sample contains around 85,000 clones, 75% to 90% of them found a single time. The ten largest account for under 1.5% of the sample. The sequencing input was PBMCs or T cells enriched from blood (not recorded which). These receptors originate from a woman between 50 and 59 years old with acute COVID-19.

The V gene is TRBV6-5, the J gene TRBJ1-1; D gene unclear. The V gene lost 6 bases and the J gene lost 6 bases, with 17 bases spanning the gap. Germline V lookup: CDR1 MNHEY, CDR2 SVGAGI. The CDR3 length is 14 residues. The CDR3 DNA follows: TGTGCCAGCAGCGAGCGTGGCCCCGGGGCTGAAGCTTTCTTT. Translation gives CASSERGPGAEAFF.

The chain recombines TRBV3-1 (or the pseudogene TRBV3-2) with TRBJ2-1; 7 bases are a match to TRBD2. The V segment lost 0 bases and the J segment 7 bases; nucleotides outside the gene matches: 9. Germline assignment: CDR1 LGHDT and CDR2 YNNKEL (reference sequence). This CDR3 is 16 amino acids long. The CDR3 spells CASSQDFSSGGNEQFF. CDR3 sequence (DNA): TGTGCCAGCAGCCAAGATTTCTCTAGCGGAGGAAATGAGCAGTTCTTC.

This rearrangement joins TRBV5-1 to TRBJ2-7; a possible D gene is TRBD1 (6 bases). Trimming shortened V by 3 bases and J by 5 bases, and 15 bases separated the two germline ends. The CDR3 covers 14 residues. Germline CDR1 and CDR2: SGHRS and YFSETQ. The CDR3 sequence: CASSSHLGGDEQYF. In DNA, the CDR3 is TGCGCCAGCAGCTCGCACCTAGGGGGTGACGAGCAGTACTTC.

The chain has TRBV27 and TRBJ1-1; possible D gene TRBD1, 5 bases. The CDR3 runs to 14 residues. The ends were cut back, 3 bases at V and 5 bases at J, with 13 bases in the middle. Looked up from germline, CDR1 is MNHEY and CDR2 is SMNVEV (reference sequence). The CDR3 reads CASSFWGVGTEAFF. The DNA of the CDR3 is TGTGCCAGCAGTTTCTGGGGCGTGGGAACTGAAGCTTTCTTT.

This chain joins TRBV18 and TRBJ2-7; 8 positions match TRBD2. Germline V gene sequence: CDR1 KGHSH, CDR2 LQKENI. V gave up 1 base and J gave up 4 bases; unmatched junction bases: 15. CDR3 length equals 18 residues. CDR3 sequence: CASSPLTSSGIARYEQYF. CDR3 in DNA: TGTGCCAGCTCACCACTTACTAGTAGCGGGATCGCTCGGTACGAGCAGTACTTC.